Shown below are 22 T cell receptor beta chains from a single sample sequenced in a study of cytomegalovirus exposure and HLA in healthy donors. Profiled with immunoSEQ multiplex PCR; TCRdb holds only in-frame clones, not every one. In the table there are tens of thousands of clones, 96% of which are singletons. The sample taken for sequencing was PBMCs. The receptor source for this set is a man aged 18 to 35 in good health and CMV-seronegative.

The rearrangement uses TRBV2 and TRBJ2-2, with D perhaps matching TRBD1 (5 bases). Germline V gives CDR1 SNHLY, CDR2 FYNNEI. V was clipped by 9 bases and J by 2 bases, with 13 bases between them. The CDR3 contains 14 residues. CDR3 region: CASQGRFNTGELFF. CDR3 coding DNA: TGTGCCAGTCAGGGTCGGTTTAACACCGGGGAGCTGTTTTTT.

This clone occurred a few times. The rearrangement joins TRBV13 to TRBJ2-5, with no clear D. The CDR3 is 14 amino acids. Germline loops: CDR1 PRHDT, CDR2 FYEKMQ (reference sequence). V shed 1 base and J shed 3 bases, with 9 bases lying between them. Here the CDR3 DNA reads TGTGCCAGCAGCTTAGCGGTAGAGAAAGAGACCCAGTACTTC. Protein product: CASSLAVEKETQYF.

This chain connects TRBV7-2 to TRBJ2-7; 8 bases agree with TRBD2. The CDR3 has 16 amino acids. Looked up from germline, CDR1 is SGHTA and CDR2 is FQGNSA. With V trimmed by 3 bases and J by 2 bases, 9 bases remained unmatched. In DNA, the CDR3 is TGTGCCAGCAGCTTGCGCGGGGGGAGTCTTACCTACGAGCAGTACTTC. Protein product: CASSLRGGSLTYEQYF.

The chain recombines TRBV4-1 with TRBJ2-5, with 8 bases lining up with TRBD1. The CDR3 is made up of 16 amino acids. CDR1 is MGHRA, CDR2 YSYEKL, per germline. The ends lost 1 base at V and 5 bases at J; junction bases unmatched: 9. The CDR3: CASSQAGGKLGETQYF. Written as DNA, the CDR3 is TGCGCCAGCAGCCAAGCAGGGGGCAAGCTTGGGGAGACCCAGTACTTC.

The rearrangement links TRBV27 to TRBJ2-1; D not resolved. CDR3 size: 18 residues. V was shortened by 1 base and J by 0 bases, with 16 bases between the two germline ends. Per germline, CDR1 MNHEY and CDR2 SMNVEV (reference sequence). CDR3 region: CASSLYPLTLSSYNEQFF. CDR3 coding DNA: TGTGCCAGCAGTTTATACCCCCTGACATTAAGCTCCTACAATGAGCAGTTCTTC.

The chain uses TRBV7-2 and TRBJ1-3, with a tentative D call TRBD1 (6 bases). The CDR3 is made up of 17 amino acids. Per the germline V gene, CDR1 is SGHTA and CDR2 is FQGNSA. Trimming stripped 3 bases from V and 0 bases from J, with 15 bases between. DNA for the CDR3: TGTGCCAGCAGCTTCCAACACCGGGACAACTCTGGAAACACCATATATTTT. Translating gives CASSFQHRDNSGNTIYF.

This clone was observed once. The chain has TRBV19 and TRBJ2-3; D might be TRBD1 (6 bases). The V end lost 9 bases, the J end lost 5 bases, and 21 bases lay between the germline ends. Per the germline V gene, CDR1 is LNHDA and CDR2 is SQIVND (reference sequence). CDR3 length: 15 residues. The CDR3 nucleotides read TGTGCCAGCGCCCCCGAGCGCAGGGGCCAAGATACGCAGTATTTT. It codes for CASAPERRGQDTQYF.

The chain joins TRBV7-8 to TRBJ1-5, with 8 bases aligning to TRBD1. After removal of 5 bases from V and 7 bases from J, the junction contained 19 bases not matched to a gene. The CDR3 runs 18 residues. The germline gives CDR1 SGHVS, CDR2 FQNEAQ. The CDR3 DNA is TGTGCCAGCAGCCCCCAAGGTAGGGCAGGGGGCGCGGGACAGCCCCAGCATTTT. Amino acid sequence: CASSPQGRAGGAGQPQHF.

The chain joins TRBV10-1 to TRBJ2-6; TRBD2 agrees at 8 bases. The CDR3 length is 19 residues. V trimming: 3 bases; J trimming: 0 bases; junction bases outside the gene matches: 10. Germline values: CDR1 WNHNN, CDR2 SYGVQD (reference sequence). The CDR3, as DNA: TGCGCCAGCAGTGAATTTGTCCGGGGGGGTATCTCTGGGGCCAACGTCCTGACTTTC. Its translation: CASSEFVRGGISGANVLTF.

This chain links TRBV6-6 with TRBJ2-7; possible D gene TRBD2, 7 bases. V gave up 2 bases and J gave up 0 bases, with 11 bases separating them. The germline V gene encodes CDR1 MNHNY and CDR2 SVGAGI (reference sequence). The CDR3 is 15 residues long. The DNA for the CDR3 is TGTGCCAGCAGTTACAGGCGGGGGCTCTCCTACGAGCAGTACTTC. Translating it yields CASSYRRGLSYEQYF.

J is TRBJ2-7 and V is TRBV10-1; D perhaps matches TRBD2 (6 bases). The CDR3 loop spans 14 amino acids. Germline V gene data show CDR1 as WNHNN and CDR2 as SYGVQD (reference sequence). Deletions cut 2 bases from V and 4 bases from J, with 12 bases between. CDR3 amino acids: CASSEVADPYEQYF. CDR3 DNA: TGCGCCAGCAGTGAGGTAGCGGACCCTTACGAGCAGTACTTC.

This clone was detected only once. V gene TRBV7-9 combines with J gene TRBJ2-5; D is perhaps TRBD1 (5 bases). CDR1 and CDR2 from the germline V gene are SEHNR and FQNEAQ (reference sequence). V gave up 5 bases and J gave up 1 base, with 14 bases separating them. The CDR3 has 15 amino acids. As DNA, the CDR3 is TGTGCCAGCAGCCCCACAGGATCGCCCCAAGAGACCCAGTACTTC. Translating gives CASSPTGSPQETQYF.

The V and J genes are TRBV28 and TRBJ2-1; D is uncertain. Germline values: CDR1 MDHEN, CDR2 SYDVKM. V lost 1 base to trimming and J lost 8 bases, with 9 bases between them. The CDR3 sequence is 13 residues long. The CDR3 DNA follows: TGTGCCAGCAGTTTATCCCTAGGCGATGAGCAGTTCTTC. Protein sequence: CASSLSLGDEQFF. Drawing the rest from reference TRBV28 and TRBJ2-1, the complete variable domain is DVKVTQSSRYLVKRTGEKVFLECVQDMDHENMFWYRQDPGLGLRLIYFSYDVKMKEKGDIPEGYSVSREKKERFSLILESASTNQTSMYLCASSLSLGDEQFFGPGTRLTVL.

The CDR3 protein is CASSFGRGNGYTF. The CDR3 nucleotides are TGTGCCAGCAGCTTTGGCAGGGGGAATGGCTACACCTTC. V and J are TRBV5-6 and TRBJ1-2; 7 nucleotides agree with TRBD1. In germline, CDR1 is SGHDT, CDR2 YYEEEE. The CDR3 runs to 13 residues. V lost 2 bases, J lost 6 bases, and 4 bases stayed unmatched.

The gene calls are TRBV29-1 and TRBJ1-1; D is possibly TRBD1 (6 bases). The CDR3 is made up of 13 amino acids. Per germline, CDR1 SQVTM and CDR2 ANQGSEA. V shed 7 bases and J shed 10 bases, with 22 bases lying between them. CDR3 nucleotide sequence: TGCAGCGCCGTATCCCCCACGACAGGATCAGCTTTCTTT. Translating it yields CSAVSPTTGSAFF.

The chain links TRBV4-1 to TRBJ2-3; 11 bases align to TRBD2. With V trimmed by 1 base and J by 1 base, 16 bases remained unmatched. The V gene's germline CDR1 is MGHRA and CDR2 YSYEKL. This CDR3 is 21 amino acids long. CDR3 coding DNA: TGCGCCAGCAGCCAAGGGGGATTTGGGGTAGCGGGAGGGAAAGGCACAGATACGCAGTATTTT. It specifies CASSQGGFGVAGGKGTDTQYF.

This chain uses TRBV30 with TRBJ2-3; tentative D call: TRBD1 (6 bases). The V and J ends lost 3 bases and 1 base respectively, with 8 bases between them. The CDR3 has 13 residues. The germline gives CDR1 GTSNPN, CDR2 SVGIG (reference sequence). CDR3 protein: CAWSRTGTDTQYF. CDR3 DNA: TGTGCCTGGAGCCGGACAGGCACAGATACGCAGTATTTT.

V gene TRBV11-2 combines with J gene TRBJ2-3; 7 bases match TRBD1. Germline-derived CDR1 and CDR2 are SGHAT and FQNNGV. This CDR3 is 15 amino acids long. V gave up 2 bases and J gave up 4 bases; unmatched junction bases: 6. The CDR3 loop is CASSLRDRVADTQYF. The CDR3 DNA sequence: TGTGCCAGCAGCTTACGAGACAGGGTGGCAGATACGCAGTATTTT.

The V and J genes are TRBV7-9 and TRBJ2-7; tentatively, D is TRBD2 (6 bases). Looked up from germline, CDR1 is SEHNR and CDR2 is FQNEAQ (reference sequence). With 0 bases removed from V and 3 bases from J, the gap between germline ends came to 6 bases. CDR3 size: 13 residues. CDR3 sequence reads: CASSLAGGYEQYF. The CDR3, as DNA: TGTGCCAGCAGCTTAGCGGGGGGCTACGAGCAGTACTTC.

In nucleotides, the CDR3 is TGTGCCAGCAGCTTAGTGCGCTCGGAGACCCAGTACTTC. It translates to CASSLVRSETQYF. The V and J genes are TRBV7-2 and TRBJ2-5; D ambiguous. Deletions cut 1 base from V and 5 bases from J, with 8 bases between. CDR1 SGHTA and CDR2 FQGNSA come from the germline V gene. The CDR3 contains 13 residues.

J is TRBJ2-1 and V is TRBV9; 13 positions match TRBD2. The ends lost 3 bases at V and 8 bases at J; junction bases unmatched: 8. Per the germline V gene, CDR1 is SGDLS and CDR2 is YYNGEE. CDR3 length equals 16 residues. The CDR3 DNA reads as TGTGCCAGCAGCGAGAGGACTAGCGGGAGAGGGGATGAGCAGTTCTTC. It codes for CASSERTSGRGDEQFF.

The chain recombines TRBV13 with TRBJ2-7; 7 bases are shared with TRBD1. Per germline, CDR1 PRHDT and CDR2 FYEKMQ (reference sequence). Trimming cost V 8 bases and J 6 bases; bases outside gene matches: 16. CDR3 length equals 15 residues. In DNA form, the CDR3 reads TGTGCCAGCGGCTATTCAGGGGGTTCCGCCAGCGAGCAGTACTTC. The encoded protein is CASGYSGGSASEQYF.